The 22 T cell receptor beta chains given below trace back to one sample, sequenced in a study of blood T cells in healthy people across ages. With a J-beta primer mix and a sample-barcoded 5' primer, a second PCR ran 7 to 11 cycles. TCRdb redid the calling of the 5' RACE reads with MiXCR, one entry per CDR3 protein. The profile shows almost 1 million distinct CDR3 sequences, roughly 47% of them singletons. Sequenced input: blood. The receptors shown here come from a woman aged 60-70 years in good health.

This clonotype has more than one count but fewer than ten. V gene TRBV12-3 or TRBV12-4 combines with J gene TRBJ1-5; TRBD1 aligns across 8 bases. J was trimmed by 5 bases and V by 9 bases; bases with no gene match: 6. The CDR3 consists of 13 residues. The CDR3 sequence is CASRDRGYQPQHF. The CDR3 DNA sequence: TGTGCCAGTCGAGACAGGGGTTATCAGCCCCAGCATTTT.

V is TRBV24-1 and J is TRBJ2-3; D is tentatively TRBD1 or TRBD2 (5 bases each). CDR3 length: 13 residues. Looked up from germline, CDR1 is KGHDR and CDR2 is SFDVKD. Here the CDR3 DNA reads TGTGCGGTGGGGACGGGCCCAACAGATACGCAGTATTTT. Protein product: CAVGTGPTDTQYF.

This clonotype appeared a few times. V and J are TRBV7-2 and TRBJ2-1; perhaps D is TRBD1 or TRBD2 (5 bases each). Germline assignment: CDR1 SGHTA and CDR2 FQGNSA. V was trimmed by 3 bases and J by 10 bases, leaving 10 bases between them. CDR3 length equals 12 residues. The CDR3 nucleotides are TGTGCCAGCAGCTTGGACACTAGAGAGCAGTTCTTC. Translating it yields CASSLDTREQFF.

This clonotype showed up many times. The chain carries TRBV4-1 and TRBJ1-5, with a weak D call TRBD1 (6 bases). Germline V gives CDR1 MGHRA, CDR2 YSYEKL. The CDR3 runs 17 residues. V was shortened by 4 bases and J by 3 bases, with 19 bases between the two germline ends. CDR3 amino acids: CASSRTPYRDINQPQHF. The CDR3 DNA is TGCGCCAGCAGCCGAACCCCGTACCGGGACATCAATCAGCCCCAGCATTTT.

This clonotype was observed once. The rearrangement links TRBV18 to TRBJ2-5; 8 nucleotides agree with TRBD1. The J call may not be correct, given that the DNA end is closer to TRBJ2-7. Looked up from germline, CDR1 is KGHSH and CDR2 is LQKENI. This CDR3 contains 15 residues. The CDR3 nucleotides read TGTGCCAGCTTCCCGGCCGGGACAGGCGACTACGAGCAGTACTTC. Its protein is CASFPAGTGDYEQYF.

This clonotype was seen a single time. At one boundary the junction diverges from the germline segment, which might be a read error. This chain joins TRBV7-2 and TRBJ1-5, with 7 bases that match TRBD1. The CDR3 runs 12 residues. Germline values: CDR1 SGHTA, CDR2 FQGNSA. The CDR3 coding sequence is TGTGCCAGCAGCCCGAGGGGACAGCCCCGGCATTTT. It yields the protein CASSPRGQPRHF.

This clonotype showed up many times. The CDR3 sequence is CASSLNSPYEQYF. In DNA form, the CDR3 reads TGTGCCAGCAGCTTAAACTCTCCCTACGAGCAGTACTTC. V is TRBV7-2 and J is TRBJ2-7; D call uncertain. CDR3 length equals 13 residues. V lost 2 bases and J 2 bases, leaving 7 bases between the germline ends. Per the germline V gene, CDR1 is SGHTA and CDR2 is FQGNSA.

To note about this clonotype: This may be a read error, as it is one base from a much larger clone. This rearrangement joins TRBV29-1 to TRBJ2-7; 7 bases map to TRBD2. Germline V lookup: CDR1 SQVTM, CDR2 ANQGSEA. The CDR3 consists of 12 residues. Losses at the gene ends were 4 bases for V and 5 bases for J; bases not matched to a gene: 5. CDR3 coding DNA: TGCAGCGTTGGGGAGGGCGTAAACGAGCAGTACTTC. Translating it yields CSVGEGVNEQYF.

The chain links TRBV29-1 to TRBJ2-1; 11 nucleotides line up with TRBD2. Germline assignment: CDR1 SQVTM and CDR2 ANQGSEA. The CDR3 spans 15 residues. V dropped 3 bases and J dropped 8; count of bases not matched to a gene: 9. The CDR3 loop reads CSVDTSGSGWDEQFF. CDR3 coding DNA: TGCAGCGTTGACACTAGCGGGAGCGGTTGGGATGAGCAGTTCTTC.

The chain is built from TRBV7-9 and TRBJ2-2, with D hard to call. The length of the CDR3 is 14 residues. The germline V and J ends were trimmed by 2 bases and 1 base, with 5 bases remaining between them. The germline gives CDR1 SEHNR, CDR2 FQNEAQ (reference sequence). CDR3 sequence: CASSLQLNTGELFF. CDR3 nucleotides: TGTGCCAGCAGCTTACAGCTGAACACCGGGGAGCTGTTTTTT.

The rearrangement links TRBV11-3 to TRBJ2-3; D is perhaps TRBD1 or TRBD2 (6 bases each). Trimming pared 5 bases from V and 8 bases from J, leaving 17 bases between. CDR3 length: 14 amino acids. Germline V gene lookup returns CDR1 SGHNT and CDR2 YENEEA. CDR3: CASSDRGGPGTQYF. CDR3 nucleotides: TGTGCCAGCAGCGACCGTGGGGGGCCGGGTACGCAGTATTTT.

V gene TRBV4-2 combines with J gene TRBJ2-2, with D possibly TRBD1 on 6 matching bases. V was trimmed by 4 bases and J by 5 bases, leaving 20 bases between them. The length of the CDR3 is 17 residues. Germline-derived CDR1 and CDR2 are LGHNA and YNFKEQ. The CDR3 DNA is TGTGCCAGCAGCCGTAAGACCAGGGGCGCTGGGACCGGGGAGCTGTTTTTT. Amino acids: CASSRKTRGAGTGELFF.

This sequence joins TRBV27 and TRBJ2-5, with a tentative D call TRBD1 (5 bases). The J call may be incorrect, as the DNA end agrees better with TRBJ2-7. The V gene's germline CDR1 is MNHEY and CDR2 SMNVEV (reference sequence). The length of the CDR3 is 15 residues. The CDR3 bases are TGTGCCAGCAGTTCACGATCAGGGTGGGCGTACGAGCAGTACTTC. Residues: CASSSRSGWAYEQYF.

The chain couples TRBV28 to TRBJ2-1; the D gene is possibly TRBD1 (6 bases). Germline V gene lookup returns CDR1 MDHEN and CDR2 SYDVKM. CDR3 length: 16 residues. Deletions cut 2 bases from V and 9 bases from J, with 20 bases between. The CDR3 sequence: CASSLMARGYVSEQFF. The CDR3 DNA reads TGTGCCAGCAGTTTAATGGCCAGGGGTTACGTATCTGAGCAGTTCTTC.

The chain joins TRBV29-1 to TRBJ2-5; TRBD2 matches at 8 bases. CDR3 length: 13 amino acids. Germline V CDR1 and CDR2: SQVTM, ANQGSEA. J was trimmed by 2 bases and V by 6 bases; bases with no gene match: 5. CDR3 protein: CSVAGATQETQYF. CDR3 nucleotides: TGCAGCGTAGCGGGAGCAACTCAAGAGACCCAGTACTTC.

The rearrangement joins TRBV24-1 to TRBJ2-3; TRBD1 agrees at 9 bases. The V and J ends lost 7 bases and 5 bases, in that order; junction bases with no gene match: 3. CDR1 KGHDR and CDR2 SFDVKD come from the germline V gene. The CDR3 extends over 13 amino acids. CDR3 region: CATRGTGIDTQYF. The CDR3 DNA reads TGTGCCACCAGGGGGACAGGGATAGATACGCAGTATTTT.

The chain has TRBV2 and TRBJ2-5; 9 bases are shared with TRBD1. The CDR3 is made up of 14 amino acids. Germline CDR1 SNHLY, CDR2 FYNNEI. After removal of 6 bases from V and 4 bases from J, the junction contained 6 bases not matched to a gene. DNA for the CDR3: TGTGCCAGCAGGTCAACAGGGGGCGGAGAGACCCAGTACTTC. Its translation is CASRSTGGGETQYF.

This rearrangement joins TRBV6-1 to TRBJ2-1, with 8 bases that match TRBD1. The V gene's germline CDR1 is MNHNS and CDR2 SASEGT. V dropped 4 bases and J dropped 3; count of bases not matched to a gene: 11. The CDR3 runs 17 residues. CDR3 nucleotide sequence: TGTGCCAGCAGTGGCGGTTCTCGGGACAGGTACTACAATGAGCAGTTCTTC. It encodes CASSGGSRDRYYNEQFF.

This clonotype came up a few times. The chain carries TRBV6-1 and TRBJ2-3; 10 positions agree with TRBD2. Unmatched junction bases numbered 7, after V lost 6 bases and J lost 4 bases. The germline V gene has CDR1 MNHNS and CDR2 SASEGT. CDR3 size: 15 residues. CDR3 DNA: TGTGCCAGCAGCGTCCTAGCGGGAGTCGCAGATACGCAGTATTTT. Its translation: CASSVLAGVADTQYF.

The chain carries TRBV12-3 or TRBV12-4 and TRBJ1-5; 7 positions agree with TRBD1. The CDR3 runs 14 residues. V lost 4 bases to trimming and J lost 9 bases; unmatched junction nucleotides: 9. CDR3 region: CASSSGQVGLPQHF. CDR3 bases: TGTGCCAGCAGTTCCGGACAGGTTGGGTTGCCCCAGCATTTT.

A note on this clonotype: A much larger clone sits a single nucleotide away, making a read error possible. The chain joins TRBV9 to TRBJ2-7; the D gene is possibly TRBD1 (6 bases). The CDR3 runs 13 residues. Germline CDR1 is SGDLS and CDR2 is YYNGEE. Trimming cost V 3 bases and J 9 bases, with 16 bases left between them. The CDR3 protein is CASSGTLQDRQYF. CDR3 in DNA: TGTGCCAGCAGCGGAACCTTACAGGACAGGCAGTACTTC.

This clonotype was found once. This chain joins TRBV2 and TRBJ2-3, with TRBD2 as a possible D gene (6 bases). The germline CDR1 and CDR2 sequences are SNHLY and FYNNEI. V was shortened by 8 bases and J by 4 bases, with 16 bases between the two germline ends. CDR3 size: 14 residues. CDR3 in amino acids: CASGGRSGADTQYF. As DNA, the CDR3 is TGTGCCAGCGGCGGCCGGTCGGGGGCAGATACGCAGTATTTT.